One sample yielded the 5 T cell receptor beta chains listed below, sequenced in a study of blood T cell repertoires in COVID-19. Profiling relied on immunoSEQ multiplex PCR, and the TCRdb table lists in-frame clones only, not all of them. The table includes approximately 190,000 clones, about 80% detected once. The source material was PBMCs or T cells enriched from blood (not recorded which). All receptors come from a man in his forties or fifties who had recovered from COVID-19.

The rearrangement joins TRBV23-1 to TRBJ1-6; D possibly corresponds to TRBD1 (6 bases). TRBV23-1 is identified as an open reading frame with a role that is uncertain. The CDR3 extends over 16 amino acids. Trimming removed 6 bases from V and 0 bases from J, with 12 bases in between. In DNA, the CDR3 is TGCGCCAGCAGGAAAGACAGGAGCTCCTATAATTCACCCCTCCACTTT. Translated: CASRKDRSSYNSPLHF.

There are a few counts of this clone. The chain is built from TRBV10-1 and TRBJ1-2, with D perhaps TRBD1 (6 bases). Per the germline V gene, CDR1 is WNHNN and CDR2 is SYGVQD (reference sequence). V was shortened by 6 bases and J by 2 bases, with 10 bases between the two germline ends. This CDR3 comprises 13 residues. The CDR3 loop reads CASSRDKNYGYTF. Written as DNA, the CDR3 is TGCGCCAGCAGCCGGGACAAAAACTATGGCTACACCTTC.

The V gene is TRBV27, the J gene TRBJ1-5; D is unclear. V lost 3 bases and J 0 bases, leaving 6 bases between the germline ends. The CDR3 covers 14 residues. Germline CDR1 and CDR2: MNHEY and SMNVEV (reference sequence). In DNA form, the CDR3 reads TGTGCCAGCAGTTTGTTCTTTAGCAATCAGCCCCAGCATTTT. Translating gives CASSLFFSNQPQHF.

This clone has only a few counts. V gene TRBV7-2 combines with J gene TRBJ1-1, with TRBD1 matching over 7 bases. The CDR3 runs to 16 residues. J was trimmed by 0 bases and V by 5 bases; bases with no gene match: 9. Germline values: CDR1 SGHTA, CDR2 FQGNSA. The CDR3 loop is CASSDLTGYMNTEAFF. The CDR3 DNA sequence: TGTGCCAGCAGCGATCTGACAGGGTACATGAACACTGAAGCTTTCTTT.

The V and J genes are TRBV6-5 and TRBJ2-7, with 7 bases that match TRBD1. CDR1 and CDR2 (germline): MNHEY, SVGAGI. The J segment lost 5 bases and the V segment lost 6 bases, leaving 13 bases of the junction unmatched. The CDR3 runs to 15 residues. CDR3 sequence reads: CASRPGQDPYNEQYF. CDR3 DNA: TGTGCCAGCAGACCTGGACAGGATCCATACAACGAGCAGTACTTC.